This T cell receptor beta chain was profiled in a study of T cells in Graves' hyperthyroidism and ophthalmopathy. Notes on the study in general: Ophthalmopathy, as predicted by the model, came a median roughly 6.5 months after the prediction. Most thyroid clonotypes with frequency above 0.001 were detected in blood.

Exclusions: uncontrolled infection, other autoimmune disease, pregnancy, lactation. Diagnosis relied on clinical symptoms, serum thyroxine and TRAb, thyroid ultrasound and orbital computed tomography. What was amplified from RNA transcripts were TCR beta CDR3 regions. The TCR CDR3 first-round RT-PCR relied on the HTBI primer set. TCRdb re-derived calls from the multiplex PCR reads in MiXCR, one entry per CDR3 protein. The data hold about 290,000 distinct CDR3 sequences, with nearly 15% observed a single time. The V end lost 5 bases, the J end lost 1 base, and 13 bases lay between the germline ends. From germline, CDR1 is SGHAT and CDR2 FQNNGV. The CDR3 is made up of 15 amino acids. This clonotype was seen many times. Its specificity is not known.

Sequencing was done on a sample of blood. The chain couples TRBV11-2 to TRBJ2-3, with D possibly being TRBD2 (5 bases). The sequence came from a woman aged 50 to 60 with Graves' hyperthyroidism that later progressed to Graves' ophthalmopathy. The CDR3 sequence: CASSSPGLRTDTQYF. The CDR3 nucleotides read TGTGCCAGCAGCAGTCCCGGACTTCGCACAGATACGCAGTATTTT. The complete variable domain, with remaining parts taken from reference TRBV11-2 and TRBJ2-3, reads EAGVAQSPRYKIIEKRQSVAFWCNPISGHATLYWYQQILGQGPKLLIQFQNNGVVDDSQLPKDRFSAERLKGVDSTLKIQPAKLEDSAVYLCASSSPGLRTDTQYFGPGTRLTVL.